The present TCR beta chain was sequenced within a study of beta chain features in type 1 diabetes. Whole-study results and caveats: Any HLA-type effect on TCRB rearrangement remained unresolved here. Among patients with Type 1 diabetes, TCRB CDR3s were moderately but significantly shorter in every one of the four CD4+ subsets. An over-representation of cells with high TCR expression could result from cDNA sequencing.

The junction had 8 bases not matched to a gene; V was cut back by 3 bases and J by 3 bases. Germline V gene data show CDR1 as SGDLS and CDR2 as YYNGEE. The CDR3 runs to 15 residues. This clone was seen a few times. Its antigen is not known. TCRB transcripts that were expressed got sequenced, as all of the isolated RNA had been reverse transcribed. Each sample of naive, central memory or regulatory T cells had, on average, about 3.6 million reads. Method: immunoSEQ multiplex PCR; TCRdb's copy keeps in-frame clones and lacks some. The sample yields around 280,000 clones, over 14% seen once. The sequencing sample was made of naive CD4+ T cells from blood. The chain carries TRBV9 and TRBJ2-7; 8 nucleotides align to TRBD2. This TCR was sampled from a man younger than 35 with type 1 diabetes. CDR3 sequence reads: CASSGGSGSIYEQYF. For the CDR3, the DNA is TGTGCCAGCAGCGGGGGAAGCGGGAGCATCTACGAGCAGTACTTC.